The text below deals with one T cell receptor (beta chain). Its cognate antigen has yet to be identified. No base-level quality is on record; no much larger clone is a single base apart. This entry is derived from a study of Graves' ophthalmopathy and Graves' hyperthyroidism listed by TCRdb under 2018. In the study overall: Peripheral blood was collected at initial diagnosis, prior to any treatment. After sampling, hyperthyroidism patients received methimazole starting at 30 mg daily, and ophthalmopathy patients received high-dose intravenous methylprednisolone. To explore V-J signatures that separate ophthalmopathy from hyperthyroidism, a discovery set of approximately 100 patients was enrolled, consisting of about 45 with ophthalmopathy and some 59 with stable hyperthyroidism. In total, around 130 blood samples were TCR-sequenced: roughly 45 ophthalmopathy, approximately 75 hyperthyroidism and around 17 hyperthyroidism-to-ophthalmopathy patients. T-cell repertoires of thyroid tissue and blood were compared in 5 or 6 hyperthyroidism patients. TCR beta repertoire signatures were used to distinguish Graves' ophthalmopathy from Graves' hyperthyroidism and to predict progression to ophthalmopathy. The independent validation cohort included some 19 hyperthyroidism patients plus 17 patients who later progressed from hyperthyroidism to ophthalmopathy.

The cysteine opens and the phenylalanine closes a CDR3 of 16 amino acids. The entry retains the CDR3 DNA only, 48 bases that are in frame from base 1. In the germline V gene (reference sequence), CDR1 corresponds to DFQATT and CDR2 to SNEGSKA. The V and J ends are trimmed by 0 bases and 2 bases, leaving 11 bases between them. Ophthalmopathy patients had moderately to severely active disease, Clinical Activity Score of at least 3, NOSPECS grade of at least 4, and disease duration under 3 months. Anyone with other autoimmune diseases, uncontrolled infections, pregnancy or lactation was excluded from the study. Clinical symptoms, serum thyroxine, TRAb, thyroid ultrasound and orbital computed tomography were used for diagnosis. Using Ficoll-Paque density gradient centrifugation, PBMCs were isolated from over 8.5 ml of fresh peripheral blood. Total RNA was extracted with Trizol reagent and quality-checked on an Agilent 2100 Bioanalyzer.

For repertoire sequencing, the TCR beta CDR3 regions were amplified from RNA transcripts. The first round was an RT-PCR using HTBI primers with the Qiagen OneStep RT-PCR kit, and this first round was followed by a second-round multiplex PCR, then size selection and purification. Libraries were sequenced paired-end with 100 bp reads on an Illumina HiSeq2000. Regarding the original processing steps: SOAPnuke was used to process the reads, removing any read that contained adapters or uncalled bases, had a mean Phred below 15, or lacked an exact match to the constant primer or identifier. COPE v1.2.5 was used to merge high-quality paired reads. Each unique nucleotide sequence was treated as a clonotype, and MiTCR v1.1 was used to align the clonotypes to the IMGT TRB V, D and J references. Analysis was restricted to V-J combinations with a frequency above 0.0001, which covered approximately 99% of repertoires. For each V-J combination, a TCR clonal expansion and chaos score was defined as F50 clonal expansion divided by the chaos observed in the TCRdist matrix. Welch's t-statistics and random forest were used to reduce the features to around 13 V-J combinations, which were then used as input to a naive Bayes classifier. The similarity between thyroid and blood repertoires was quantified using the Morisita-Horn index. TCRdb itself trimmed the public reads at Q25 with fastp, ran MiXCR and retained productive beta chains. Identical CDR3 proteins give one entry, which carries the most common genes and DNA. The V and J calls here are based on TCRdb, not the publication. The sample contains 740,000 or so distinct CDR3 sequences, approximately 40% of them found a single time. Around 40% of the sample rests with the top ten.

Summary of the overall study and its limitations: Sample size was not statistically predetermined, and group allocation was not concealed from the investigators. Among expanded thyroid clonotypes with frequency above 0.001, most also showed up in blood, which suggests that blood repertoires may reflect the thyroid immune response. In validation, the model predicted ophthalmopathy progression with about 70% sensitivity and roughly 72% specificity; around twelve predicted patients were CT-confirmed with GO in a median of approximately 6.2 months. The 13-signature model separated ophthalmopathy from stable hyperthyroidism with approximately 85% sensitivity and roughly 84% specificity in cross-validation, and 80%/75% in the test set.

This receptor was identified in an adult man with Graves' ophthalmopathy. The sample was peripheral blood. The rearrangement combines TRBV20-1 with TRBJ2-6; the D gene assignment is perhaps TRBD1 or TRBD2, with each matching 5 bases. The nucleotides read TGCAGTGCTAGAGATAGACGGGGCGCTGGGGCCAACGTCCTGACTTTC. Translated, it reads CSARDRRGAGANVLTF.